The rows below give T cell receptor beta chains drawn from one sample of a study of blood T cell repertoires in COVID-19. Sequenced by immunoSEQ multiplex PCR; TCRdb stores in-frame clones only, minus some. Found here are tens of thousands of clones, roughly 80% of them singletons; the top ten hold more than 10%. The sample taken for sequencing was peripheral blood. The receptors derive from a human donor in a cohort sampled during active COVID-19. CDR3s leave out the opening cysteine and the closing phenylalanine or tryptophan. Each record gives: V gene, J gene, clone size, CDR3 protein. Some rows have no size entry. The others give once, few or many, or a class for an expanded clone.

V: TRBV7-3
J: TRBJ1-1
size: .
CDR3: ASSLRSGVGTEAF

V: TRBV7-8
J: TRBJ2-7
size: few
CDR3: ASSQGAAYEQY

V: TRBV15
J: TRBJ1-1
size: .
CDR3: ATSRSVQGAGMNTEAF

V: TRBV20-1
J: TRBJ1-1
size: .
CDR3: QLGGGTEAF

V: TRBV7-3
J: TRBJ2-3
size: .
CDR3: ASSSSRGKTDTQY

V: TRBV6-6
J: TRBJ1-2
size: .
CDR3: ASNQRAQSEGYT

V: TRBV5-8
J: TRBJ2-3
size: .
CDR3: ASSEEAGVPADTQY

V: TRBV12-3/TRBV12-4
J: TRBJ2-5
size: .
CDR3: ASRGGVQETQY

V: TRBV12-3/TRBV12-4
J: TRBJ1-2
size: .
CDR3: ASSQDFYGYT

V: TRBV6-2/TRBV6-3
J: TRBJ2-1
size: .
CDR3: ASSYPTGGPREQF

V: TRBV3-1/TRBV3-2
J: TRBJ2-7
size: .
CDR3: ASSQESGTGYEQY

V: TRBV30
J: TRBJ2-7
size: .
CDR3: AWSGLAGLRSEQY

V: TRBV25-1
J: TRBJ1-2
size: .
CDR3: ASSSSQWRGYT

V: TRBV4-3
J: TRBJ1-1
size: .
CDR3: ASSQEPGGTYTEAF

V: TRBV6-5
J: TRBJ2-1
size: .
CDR3: ASRIAENSYNEQF

V: TRBV27
J: TRBJ1-2
size: .
CDR3: ASSFRAAGANYGYT

V: TRBV2
J: TRBJ2-4
size: .
CDR3: ASKNGQPGTPKNIQY

V: TRBV7-6
J: TRBJ2-5
size: .
CDR3: ASSFPSGLVETQY

V: TRBV27
J: TRBJ2-7
size: .
CDR3: ASSLLGQWDEQY

V: TRBV4-3
J: TRBJ1-5
size: .
CDR3: ASSRYRVEPQH

V: TRBV4-1
J: TRBJ2-3
size: .
CDR3: ASSQQAGPADTQY

V: TRBV6-6
J: TRBJ1-5
size: .
CDR3: ASSYGASQPQH

V: TRBV4-2
J: TRBJ1-6
size: once
CDR3: ASSQGHPPINSPLH

V: TRBV19
J: TRBJ2-7
size: .
CDR3: ASSVFSGYEQY

V: TRBV6-2/TRBV6-3
J: TRBJ1-6
size: .
CDR3: ASSYGGGRSPLH

V: TRBV6-5
J: TRBJ2-5
size: .
CDR3: ASSSSGAHQY

V: TRBV7-3
J: TRBJ1-6
size: .
CDR3: ASSPRDRDPLH

V: TRBV19
J: TRBJ1-1
size: .
CDR3: ASSPVVNTEAF

V: TRBV3-1/TRBV3-2
J: TRBJ1-3
size: .
CDR3: ASSYSRAVAGNTIY

V: TRBV6-5
J: TRBJ2-7
size: many
CDR3: ASSSRHRPNYEQY

V: TRBV3-1/TRBV3-2
J: TRBJ2-3
size: .
CDR3: ASSPFGSSGGRTDTQY

V: TRBV5-6
J: TRBJ1-6
size: .
CDR3: ASSLLHLSSYNSPLH

V: TRBV15
J: TRBJ1-5
size: once
CDR3: ATRRSGTGLSSNQPQH

V: TRBV20-1
J: TRBJ2-1
size: once
CDR3: SAHGRGSPF

V: TRBV6-5
J: TRBJ1-4
size: .
CDR3: ASSLWEGPNEKLF

V: TRBV5-1
J: TRBJ2-7
size: few
CDR3: ASSSGQALSYEQY

V: TRBV10-3
J: TRBJ2-1
size: .
CDR3: AISRTGYNEQF

V: TRBV7-9
J: TRBJ2-6
size: .
CDR3: ASSRGQFYSGANVLT

V: TRBV19
J: TRBJ1-1
size: .
CDR3: ASSIKGATGVVSEAF

V: TRBV2
J: TRBJ1-5
size: few
CDR3: ASSDGLSNNQPQH

V: TRBV19
J: TRBJ2-1
size: .
CDR3: ASTPGTSWYLRQF

V: TRBV19
J: TRBJ2-1
size: .
CDR3: ASSTRDSTYNEQF

V: TRBV30
J: TRBJ2-7
size: .
CDR3: AWQLRAGVEQY

V: TRBV6-5
J: TRBJ2-1
size: .
CDR3: ASSLTGGYNEQF

V: TRBV7-3
J: TRBJ2-7
size: .
CDR3: ASSLTSGPGSEQY

V: TRBV19
J: TRBJ2-3
size: .
CDR3: ASVAGGRADTQY

V: TRBV5-1
J: TRBJ2-1
size: .
CDR3: ASSLALAGMVEQF

V: TRBV19
J: TRBJ2-1
size: .
CDR3: ASSVGGRYNEQF

V: TRBV28
J: TRBJ1-2
size: .
CDR3: ASSFDRNYGYT

V: TRBV5-6
J: TRBJ1-2
size: .
CDR3: ASSLDGTGNYGYT

V: TRBV3-1/TRBV3-2
J: TRBJ1-2
size: few
CDR3: ASSQARGHSHGYT

V: TRBV7-6
J: TRBJ2-7
size: .
CDR3: ASSLVLASFHEQY